The 10 T cell receptor beta chains below come from one sample, sequenced in a study of blood T cell repertoires in COVID-19. The data were produced by immunoSEQ multiplex PCR, yet TCRdb's version contains in-frame clones alone and is incomplete. Among fewer than 150,000 clones, 84% were seen once, and the ten largest hold 1.5% to 2%. Material for sequencing was PBMCs or T cells enriched from blood (not recorded which). Receptors originate from a woman aged 18-29 years who had been exposed to COVID-19.

The gene calls are TRBV2 and TRBJ1-1; D is uncertain. Per the germline V gene, CDR1 is SNHLY and CDR2 is FYNNEI. The V end lost 7 bases, the J end lost 4 bases, and 19 bases lay between the germline ends. The CDR3 consists of 15 residues. CDR3 in DNA: TGTGCCAGCATGGCCCTCGTTGGTTTTGGCACTGAAGCTTTCTTT. Protein product: CASMALVGFGTEAFF.

V gene TRBV6-5 combines with J gene TRBJ2-1; possibly TRBD1 for D (5 bases). Trimming left V 6 bases short and J 6 bases short, with 9 bases between. The germline V gene encodes CDR1 MNHEY and CDR2 SVGAGI. This CDR3 is built from 12 residues. The CDR3 here is CASRPTGNEQFF. The CDR3 DNA reads TGTGCCAGCAGGCCCACAGGCAATGAGCAGTTCTTC.

V is TRBV7-6 and J is TRBJ1-1, with D possibly being TRBD1 (6 bases). Between the trimmed V and J ends, which lost 1 base and 1 base, there was a span of 10 bases. Per the germline V gene, CDR1 is SGHVS and CDR2 is FNYEAQ. The CDR3 contains 15 residues. In DNA form, the CDR3 reads TGTGCCAGCAGCTTAGAGGGGACATGGAACACTGAAGCTTTCTTT. Its translation is CASSLEGTWNTEAFF.

This chain joins TRBV2 and TRBJ1-6, with unresolved D. In germline, CDR1 is SNHLY, CDR2 FYNNEI. The V and J ends lost 2 bases and 9 bases respectively, with 8 bases between them. The CDR3 sequence is 13 residues long. The CDR3 spells CASSELGGSPLHF. Here the CDR3 DNA reads TGTGCCAGCAGTGAACTCGGCGGTTCACCCCTCCACTTT.

V and J are TRBV29-1 and TRBJ2-7; D perhaps matches TRBD2 (5 bases). V was trimmed by 7 bases and J by 6 bases, leaving 16 bases between them. The V gene's germline CDR1 is SQVTM and CDR2 ANQGSEA. The CDR3 is 12 amino acids. CDR3 amino acids: CSGGSGSGEQYF. DNA for the CDR3: TGCAGCGGAGGGTCGGGGAGCGGCGAGCAGTACTTC.

The chain carries TRBV7-9 and TRBJ2-1; D is possibly TRBD1 (5 bases). This CDR3 spans 13 amino acids. With 1 base removed from V and 5 bases from J, the gap between germline ends came to 6 bases. CDR1 is SEHNR and CDR2 is FQNEAQ in the germline V gene (reference sequence). CDR3 nucleotide sequence: TGTGCCAGCAGCTTAGGACAGAACAATGAGCAGTTCTTC. This codes for CASSLGQNNEQFF. Full variable domain (remainder filled in from reference TRBV7-9 and TRBJ2-1): DTGVSQNPRHKITKRGQNVTFRCDPISEHNRLYWYRQTLGQGPEFLTYFQNEAQLEKSRLLSDRFSAERPKGSFSTLEIQRTEQGDSAMYLCASSLGQNNEQFFGPGTRLTVL.

The J gene is TRBJ1-2, the V gene TRBV27; D not certain. The CDR3 length is 17 residues. Germline V gene lookup returns CDR1 MNHEY and CDR2 SMNVEV (reference sequence). V shed 0 bases and J shed 4 bases, with 18 bases lying between them. The CDR3 bases are TGTGCCAGCAGTTTATCCACAGTGGCGGGCCCACTCTATGGCTACACCTTC. Translating it yields CASSLSTVAGPLYGYTF.

The gene calls are TRBV7-3 and TRBJ2-1, with D perhaps TRBD2 (6 bases). Trimming took off 1 base at V and 0 bases at J, with 10 bases between the two ends. The germline V gene encodes CDR1 SGHTA and CDR2 FQGTGA. This CDR3 is built from 16 residues. In DNA, the CDR3 is TGTGCCAGCAGCTTAAGCGGGACCATCTCCTACAATGAGCAGTTCTTC. This gives the protein CASSLSGTISYNEQFF.

The CDR3 DNA is TGTGCCAGTAGAGGGGACACTCGAACATCCTATGGCTACACCTTC. It yields the protein CASRGDTRTSYGYTF. The chain combines TRBV19 with TRBJ1-2; D might be TRBD1 (6 bases). The germline V gene encodes CDR1 LNHDA and CDR2 SQIVND (reference sequence). Trimming removed 6 bases at V and 4 bases at J, with 18 bases between. This CDR3 contains 15 residues.

The genes are TRBV6-5 and TRBJ2-2, with 7 bases matching TRBD1. Germline CDR1 is MNHEY and CDR2 is SVGAGI. The V segment lost 8 bases and the J segment 4 bases; nucleotides outside the gene matches: 10. CDR3 size: 15 residues. In nucleotides, the CDR3 is TGTGCCAGCTATAACAGGGGTTGGGGCACCGGGGAGCTGTTTTTT. Translated, it gives CASYNRGWGTGELFF.